Detailed here is one T cell receptor (beta chain). Antigen unknown. This sample was taken from a study of T cells in Graves' hyperthyroidism and ophthalmopathy. Study-wide findings and caveats: Ophthalmopathy, which appeared later, was predicted by the model a median roughly 6.5 months before onset.

Amplification yielded TCR beta CDR3 regions, with RNA transcripts as the source. HTBI primers were employed in a first-round RT-PCR of the TCR CDR3. TCRdb re-derived calls from the multiplex PCR reads in MiXCR, one entry per CDR3 protein. The table records about 610,000 distinct CDR3 sequences, about half of them present only once. CDR1 is SGHNT and CDR2 is YENEEA in the germline V gene. The trim removed 2 bases at V and 7 bases at J, leaving 8 bases unmatched. The CDR3 extends over 16 amino acids. The chain carries TRBV11-3 and TRBJ1-4, with 9 nucleotides matching TRBD1. The receptor's source is a woman younger than 35 with Graves' hyperthyroidism. The sample comprised peripheral blood or thyroid tissue (not recorded which). As DNA, the CDR3 is TGTGCCAGCAGCTTAAACGCGGGACAGGGTGGTGAAAAACTGTTTTTT. Translation: CASSLNAGQGGEKLFF.